These 28 T cell receptor beta chains share one sample of origin, sequenced in a study of T cell repertoires in aging, cancer and after chemotherapy. Amplification of TCR beta used genomic DNA extracted from peripheral blood. TRB rearrangements spanning V, D and J were amplified using mixed TRB-A/B primers. TCRdb re-called the multiplex PCR reads through MiXCR, storing one row per CDR3 protein. The sample has about 12,000 distinct CDR3 sequences; roughly 28% are singletons. Source material: blood. The receptors come from a human donor in good health.

This clonotype is deemed medium-sized. This chain links TRBV29-1 with TRBJ1-2; D possibly corresponds to TRBD1 (5 bases). The CDR3 totals 15 residues. Germline V gene lookup returns CDR1 SQVTM and CDR2 ANQGSEA. Trimming shortened V by 4 bases and J by 0 bases, and 15 bases separated the two germline ends. Here the CDR3 reads CSVVGVWASNYGYTF. The CDR3, as DNA: TGCAGCGTTGTAGGGGTCTGGGCCTCTAACTATGGCTACACCTTC. Supplemented by reference TRBV29-1 and TRBJ1-2, the full variable domain reads SAVISQKPSRDICQRGTSLTIQCQVDSQVTMMFWYRQQPGQSLTLIATANQGSEATYESGFVIDKFPISRPNLTFSTLTVSNMSPEDSSIYLCSVVGVWASNYGYTFGSGTRLTVV.

In this sample, this clonotype turned up once. The CDR3 ends on some other residue instead of the conserved phenylalanine or tryptophan, so this is likely a read error. The chain employs TRBV24-1 and TRBJ2-4; D gene unclear. This CDR3 is 15 amino acids long. The V end was cut by 3 bases, the J end by 5 bases, with 13 bases between. CDR1 is KGHDR, CDR2 SFDVKD, per germline. CDR3: CATSDASRAENIQYL. The DNA of the CDR3 is TGTGCCACCAGTGATGCTTCTCGGGCGGAAAACATTCAGTACTTA.

Of note for this clonotype: Given a much more abundant clone one base away, this may be a read error. The chain recombines TRBV6-5 with TRBJ2-3, with TRBD1 identical over 7 bases. Unmatched junction bases numbered 7, after V lost 5 bases and J lost 2 bases. The germline CDR1 and CDR2 sequences are MNHEY and SVGAGI. This CDR3 comprises 15 residues. The CDR3 sequence: CASSDGTENTDTQYF. CDR3 in DNA: TGTGCCAGCAGTGACGGGACAGAGAACACAGATACGCAGTATTTT.

The rearrangement uses TRBV19 and TRBJ2-5; no clear D. V shed 2 bases and J shed 0 bases, with 7 bases lying between them. The CDR3 spans 14 residues. Germline CDR1 and CDR2: LNHDA and SQIVND (reference sequence). This CDR3 reads CASSIYGYQETQYF. CDR3 sequence (DNA): TGTGCCAGTAGTATATACGGATACCAAGAGACCCAGTACTTC. The full variable domain, rest sourced from reference TRBV19 and TRBJ2-5, is DGGITQSPKYLFRKEGQNVTLSCEQNLNHDAMYWYRQDPGQGLRLIYYSQIVNDFQKGDIAEGYSVSREKKESFPLTVTSAQKNPTAFYLCASSIYGYQETQYFGPGTRLLVL.

Within the sample, this clonotype is medium-sized. The chain carries TRBV6-5 and TRBJ1-1; D may be TRBD1 (5 bases). CDR1 and CDR2 from the germline V gene are MNHEY and SVGAGI. There are 15 residues in the CDR3. The ends were cut back, 2 bases at V and 0 bases at J, with 10 bases in the middle. CDR3 region: CASSYGRELNTEAFF. The CDR3 DNA reads as TGTGCCAGCAGTTACGGCAGGGAGTTGAACACTGAAGCTTTCTTT.

This clonotype qualifies as medium-sized (0.01 to 0.1%). The chain is built from TRBV6-5 and TRBJ1-6; 10 bases agree with TRBD1. J gave up 9 bases and V 6 bases, and 8 bases lay outside the gene matches. CDR3 length: 15 amino acids. Germline V gene sequence: CDR1 MNHEY, CDR2 SVGAGI. Written as DNA, the CDR3 is TGTGCCAGCAGCCGGGGGACAGGGGATTCTTCACCCCTCCACTTT. Protein product: CASSRGTGDSSPLHF.

Concerning this clonotype: A read error may produce the germline difference seen at one junction end. The chain joins TRBV7-9 to TRBJ1-2; D is undetermined. CDR3 length: 15 residues. Germline-derived CDR1 and CDR2 are SEHNR and FQNEAQ (reference sequence). This chain's CDR3 is CASTPLTATEHGYTF. The CDR3 nucleotides read TGCGCCAGCACTCCGCTGACGGCCACCGAGCATGGCTACACCTTC.

Details on this clonotype: A single base separates this from a much larger clone, so it may be a read error. The V call is TRBV20-1, the J call TRBJ2-2, with 9 bases that match TRBD2. V lost 2 bases, J lost 2 bases, and 6 bases stayed unmatched. The CDR3 length is 16 residues. CDR1 DFQATT and CDR2 SNEGSKA come from the germline V gene (reference sequence). The CDR3 here is CSARNPSGDNTGELFF. DNA of the CDR3: TGCAGTGCTAGAAACCCTAGCGGGGACAACACCGGGGAGCTGTTTTTT.

This clonotype is classed as medium-sized. The chain employs TRBV29-1 and TRBJ1-2; no firm D call. Germline V gene lookup returns CDR1 SQVTM and CDR2 ANQGSEA. The CDR3 consists of 9 residues. V lost 6 bases to trimming and J lost 4 bases, with 3 bases between them. CDR3 residues: CSVFYGYTF. The CDR3 bases are TGCAGCGTGTTCTATGGCTACACCTTC.

As for this clonotype: The junction and the germline gene differ at one end; a read error may be behind it. The rearrangement links TRBV4-2 to TRBJ2-1; D is unresolved. CDR1 is LGHNA, CDR2 YNFKEQ, per germline. The CDR3 is made up of 13 amino acids. The CDR3 loop is CASSQDPAREQFF. CDR3 in DNA: TGCGCCAGCAGCCAAGATCCGGCCCGGGAGCAGTTCTTC.

This clonotype is labeled medium-sized (0.01 to 0.1%). The V call is TRBV29-1, the J call TRBJ2-7, with 9 bases matching TRBD1. The ends lost 6 bases at V and 3 bases at J; junction bases unmatched: 21. The CDR3 has 18 residues. Looked up from germline, CDR1 is SQVTM and CDR2 is ANQGSEA. The DNA of the CDR3 is TGCAGCGTAGAGCAAGGGACAGGGTCACCCTCGGATATCTACGAGCAGTACGTC. Its protein product is CSVEQGTGSPSDIYEQYV.

This sequence joins TRBV28 and TRBJ2-2, with D unresolved. CDR1 and CDR2 from the germline V gene are MDHEN and SYDVKM. The CDR3 totals 13 residues. V dropped 6 bases and J dropped 4 bases, with 9 bases sitting between them. CDR3 loop: CASRPRPTGELFF. Written as DNA, the CDR3 is TGTGCCAGCAGGCCACGACCCACCGGGGAGCTGTTTTTT.

This clonotype has more than one count but fewer than ten. CDR3 sequence reads: CASRAGTRIYEQYF. CDR3 bases: TGCGCCAGCAGGGCCGGGACTAGGATCTACGAGCAGTACTTC. The J gene is TRBJ2-7, the V gene TRBV10-2; the match to TRBD2 covers 8 bases. V lost 6 bases to trimming and J lost 3 bases; unmatched junction nucleotides: 7. Germline-derived CDR1 and CDR2 are WSHSY and SAAADI. CDR3 length: 14 amino acids.

V gene TRBV6-6 combines with J gene TRBJ2-2; the D call may be TRBD1 or TRBD2 (5 bases each). Germline-derived CDR1 and CDR2 are MNHNY and SVGAGI (reference sequence). The V and J ends lost 6 bases and 5 bases respectively, with 16 bases between them. The CDR3 extends over 15 amino acids. CDR3 nucleotide sequence: TGTGCCAGCAGCCAAGTCTGGGGCGGGACCGGGGAGCTGTTTTTT. Translated, it gives CASSQVWGGTGELFF.

Judged by abundance, this clonotype is medium-sized. The gene calls are TRBV6-5 and TRBJ1-2; TRBD1 matches 7 bases. The germline gives CDR1 MNHEY, CDR2 SVGAGI. The CDR3 sequence is 13 residues long. V was pared by 6 bases and J by 6 bases, with 7 bases of the junction left unmatched. CDR3 nucleotides: TGTGCCAGCAGAAGCGACAGGGTGCATGGCTACACCTTC. Protein product: CASRSDRVHGYTF.

This clonotype is medium-sized within its sample. V gene TRBV6-5 combines with J gene TRBJ2-7; TRBD2 aligns across 8 bases. The CDR3 runs to 14 residues. Looked up from germline, CDR1 is MNHEY and CDR2 is SVGAGI. V was clipped by 5 bases and J by 2 bases; unmatched bases: 5. Written as DNA, the CDR3 is TGTGCCAGCAGTGTTGCGGGGGGACCCTACGAGCAGTACTTC. The encoded protein is CASSVAGGPYEQYF.

The chain couples TRBV20-1 to TRBJ1-2; possibly TRBD1 for D (5 bases). Germline V CDR1 and CDR2: DFQATT, SNEGSKA (reference sequence). V was cut by 5 bases and J by 8 bases, with 18 bases left in between. This CDR3 spans 13 amino acids. For the CDR3, the DNA is TGCAGTGCTTGGGTCAGGGTTGCAGAAGGCTACACCTTC. As protein: CSAWVRVAEGYTF.

By sample share, this clonotype is medium-sized. This chain connects TRBV29-1 to TRBJ2-2; D might be TRBD1 or TRBD2, each matching 7 bases. Per the germline V gene, CDR1 is SQVTM and CDR2 is ANQGSEA. This CDR3 is built from 15 residues. Trimming took off 1 base at V and 3 bases at J, with 12 bases between the two ends. The CDR3 DNA is TGCAGCGTTGAAGGCAGGGGGGGGGACACCGGGGAGCTGTTTTTT. Protein: CSVEGRGGDTGELFF.

The V and J genes are TRBV10-2 and TRBJ1-1, with a weak D call TRBD1 (5 bases). With 8 bases removed from V and 1 base from J, the gap between germline ends came to 8 bases. This CDR3 has 12 amino acids. Germline loops: CDR1 WSHSY, CDR2 SAAADI. CDR3 sequence reads: CASRGGNTEAFF. CDR3 coding DNA: TGCGCCAGCCGTGGGGGGAACACTGAAGCTTTCTTT.

This clonotype occurred a few times. The chain has TRBV5-6 and TRBJ1-4, with D possibly TRBD1 on 5 matching bases. The CDR3 is made up of 14 amino acids. Trimming left V 4 bases short and J 4 bases short, with 11 bases between. In germline, CDR1 is SGHDT, CDR2 YYEEEE. This CDR3 reads CASSVRDYNEKLFF. CDR3 nucleotide sequence: TGTGCCAGCAGCGTCCGGGACTATAATGAAAAACTGTTTTTT. The full variable domain, rest sourced from reference TRBV5-6 and TRBJ1-4, is DAGVTQSPTHLIKTRGQQVTLRCSPKSGHDTVSWYQQALGQGPQFIFQYYEEEERQRGNFPDRFSGHQFPNYSSELNVNALLLGDSALYLCASSVRDYNEKLFFGSGTQLSVL.

This clonotype was recorded a few times. This rearrangement joins TRBV7-2 to TRBJ2-4; 13 nucleotides align to TRBD2. Germline lookup yields CDR1 SGHTA and CDR2 FQGNSA. Trimming cost V 3 bases and J 6 bases; bases outside gene matches: 5. The CDR3 has 16 amino acids. CDR3 nucleotide sequence: TGTGCCAGCAGCTTTACTAGCGGGGGGGCCGGAAACATTCAGTACTTC. Protein sequence: CASSFTSGGAGNIQYF.

By share, this clonotype ranks as medium-sized. The chain carries TRBV19 and TRBJ1-4; 7 nucleotides match TRBD1. From germline, CDR1 is LNHDA and CDR2 SQIVND (reference sequence). Trimming removed 8 bases from V and 8 bases from J; junction bases left unmatched: 11. There are 14 residues in the CDR3. CDR3 residues: CASGPRGRREKLFF. In nucleotides, the CDR3 is TGTGCCAGTGGTCCAAGGGGGCGTAGGGAAAAACTGTTTTTT.

This rearrangement joins TRBV30 to TRBJ2-3, with 9 bases matching TRBD2. This CDR3 comprises 14 residues. The V segment lost 2 bases and the J segment 5 bases; nucleotides outside the gene matches: 5. The germline V gene encodes CDR1 GTSNPN and CDR2 SVGIG (reference sequence). Here the CDR3 reads CAWSRRGGGDTQYF. The CDR3 bases are TGTGCCTGGAGTAGGCGGGGGGGGGGAGATACGCAGTATTTT.

The chain employs TRBV6-2 or TRBV6-3 and TRBJ2-7, with D perhaps TRBD2 (7 bases). The germline V gene encodes CDR1 MNHEY and CDR2 SVGEGT. Trimming removed 5 bases from V and 1 base from J, with 12 bases in between. The CDR3 extends over 14 amino acids. The chain's CDR3 is CASSPAGASYEQYF. The DNA for the CDR3 is TGTGCCAGCAGTCCCGCGGGGGCATCCTACGAGCAGTACTTC.

V usage is TRBV6-5 and J usage is TRBJ2-7, with 12 positions matching TRBD1. The CDR3 has 15 residues. V lost 2 bases, J lost 3 bases, and 2 bases stayed unmatched. Germline assignment: CDR1 MNHEY and CDR2 SVGAGI. The CDR3 is CASSYGTGGSYEQYF. The CDR3 coding sequence is TGTGCCAGCAGTTACGGGACAGGGGGCAGCTACGAGCAGTACTTC.

This clonotype appeared a few times. The chain employs TRBV6-5 and TRBJ2-1, with D possibly matching TRBD2 (6 bases). The CDR3 is 16 amino acids. Per the germline V gene, CDR1 is MNHEY and CDR2 is SVGAGI. Trimming stripped 2 bases from V and 0 bases from J, with 11 bases between. The CDR3 loop reads CASSYLREYSYNEQFF. The CDR3 DNA is TGTGCCAGCAGTTACCTGCGGGAATACTCCTACAATGAGCAGTTCTTC.

The table lists this clonotype with a few counts. V usage is TRBV5-1 and J usage is TRBJ1-4, with a weak D call TRBD1 (5 bases). CDR3 size: 14 residues. Germline CDR1 and CDR2: SGHRS and YFSETQ. The V end was cut by 4 bases, the J end by 4 bases, with 11 bases between. The CDR3: CASSGGELNEKLFF. The CDR3 DNA reads as TGCGCCAGCAGCGGGGGGGAACTTAATGAAAAACTGTTTTTT.

The chain joins TRBV7-9 to TRBJ2-5; 12 positions match TRBD2. This CDR3 has 15 amino acids. In germline, CDR1 is SEHNR, CDR2 FQNEAQ (reference sequence). With 5 bases clipped from V and 2 bases from J, the junction kept 3 bases outside the gene matches. CDR3 residues: CASSPGTSGQETQYF. The CDR3 DNA reads TGTGCCAGCAGCCCGGGGACTAGCGGGCAAGAGACCCAGTACTTC.